These 28 T cell receptor beta chains share one sample of origin, sequenced in a study of memory CD4+ T cells and cytomegalovirus serostatus. Using immunoSEQ multiplex PCR, the repertoire was profiled, and TCRdb retains in-frame clones only, with some absent. The sample contains 65,000 to 95,000 clones, less than 90% of which appear only once. Single viable CD3+CD4+CD8-CD45RO+ cells were sorted as the memory CD4+ T cells. The sample consisted of memory CD4+ T cells from blood. These receptors originate from an adult in good health and CMV-seronegative.

This rearrangement joins TRBV4-2 to TRBJ2-5; perhaps TRBD2 as D (7 bases). The CDR3 is made up of 16 amino acids. The germline gives CDR1 LGHNA, CDR2 YNFKEQ. Trimming took off 6 bases at V and 5 bases at J, with 22 bases between the two ends. The CDR3 is CASSQKRERGGETQYF. The CDR3 nucleotides are TGTGCCAGCAGTCAAAAGAGGGAAAGGGGGGGGGAGACCCAGTACTTC.

V usage is TRBV27 and J usage is TRBJ1-5; 7 nucleotides match TRBD1. This CDR3 has 13 residues. Germline V gene lookup returns CDR1 MNHEY and CDR2 SMNVEV (reference sequence). J gave up 5 bases and V 6 bases, and 4 bases lay outside the gene matches. The CDR3 coding sequence is TGTGCCAGCAGCAGACAGGGAGATCAGCCCCAGCATTTT. Translating gives CASSRQGDQPQHF.

J is TRBJ2-7 and V is TRBV4-2, with D uncertain. CDR1 is LGHNA and CDR2 is YNFKEQ in the germline V gene. The V end lost 1 base, the J end lost 0 bases, and 7 bases lay between the germline ends. The length of the CDR3 is 14 residues. The CDR3 spells CASSQAAYSYEQYF. CDR3 DNA sequence: TGTGCCAGCAGCCAAGCGGCATACTCCTACGAGCAGTACTTC.

The chain carries TRBV5-1 and TRBJ2-3, with D possibly called TRBD1 or TRBD2 (5 bases each). This CDR3 is 15 amino acids long. Germline CDR1 reads SGHRS; CDR2 reads YFSETQ. Trimming shortened V by 0 bases and J by 5 bases, and 13 bases separated the two germline ends. This chain's CDR3 is CASSLDSPGRDTQYF. The CDR3, as DNA: TGCGCCAGCAGCTTGGACTCCCCGGGGCGAGATACGCAGTATTTT. Using reference TRBV5-1 and TRBJ2-3 for the parts outside the CDR3, the full variable domain is KAGVTQTPRYLIKTRGQQVTLSCSPISGHRSVSWYQQTPGQGLQFLFEYFSETQRNKGNFPGRFSGRQFSNSRSEMNVSTLELGDSALYLCASSLDSPGRDTQYFGPGTRLTVL.

V gene TRBV6-1 combines with J gene TRBJ1-3; D is unresolved. Germline V gene sequence: CDR1 MNHNS, CDR2 SASEGT. CDR3 length: 14 residues. V was shortened by 3 bases and J by 7 bases, with 13 bases between the two germline ends. CDR3 nucleotide sequence: TGTGCCAGCAGTGAGGCGGGAGGTACGAACACCATATATTTT. Protein: CASSEAGGTNTIYF.

The chain combines TRBV6-5 with TRBJ1-6, with D hard to call. There are 13 residues in the CDR3. The V end lost 6 bases, the J end lost 10 bases, and 13 bases lay between the germline ends. In germline, CDR1 is MNHEY, CDR2 SVGAGI. CDR3 protein: CASSPRRESPLHF. In DNA, the CDR3 is TGTGCCAGCAGCCCCCGGAGGGAGTCACCCCTCCACTTT.

CDR3 nucleotides: TGCGCCAGCAGCCCGGACAGGGCGAACACTGAAGCTTTCTTT. This encodes CASSPDRANTEAFF. The chain has TRBV4-3 and TRBJ1-1, with TRBD1 matching over 8 bases. The CDR3 spans 14 residues. Trimming cost V 4 bases and J 1 base; bases outside gene matches: 2. The germline CDR1 and CDR2 sequences are LGHNA and YSLEER.

The chain recombines TRBV10-3 with TRBJ1-3; D is undetermined. V was clipped by 2 bases and J by 4 bases, with 9 bases between them. CDR1 is ENHRY and CDR2 is SYGVKD in the germline V gene. The CDR3 length is 14 residues. CDR3 bases: TGTGCCATCAGTGAGACTACTGAGGGAAACACCATATATTTT. Protein sequence: CAISETTEGNTIYF.

The chain links TRBV7-9 to TRBJ2-5; 7 nucleotides line up with TRBD1. The CDR3 is 16 amino acids. CDR1 and CDR2 from the germline V gene are SEHNR and FQNEAQ (reference sequence). V gave up 5 bases and J gave up 3 bases; unmatched junction bases: 12. The CDR3 DNA reads TGTGCCAGCAGCCCCCAAGGGGGCTTGGTAAAAGAGACCCAGTACTTC. Protein product: CASSPQGGLVKETQYF.

This clone is a singleton in its sample. The chain is built from TRBV7-2 and TRBJ1-1, with TRBD1 matching over 7 bases. J gave up 2 bases and V 5 bases, and 11 bases lay outside the gene matches. This CDR3 spans 16 amino acids. From germline, CDR1 is SGHTA and CDR2 FQGNSA. The CDR3 DNA follows: TGTGCCAGCAGCATAACGACAGGGAGTAGCAACACTGAAGCTTTCTTT. Translation gives CASSITTGSSNTEAFF.

V is TRBV25-1 and J is TRBJ2-7; possibly TRBD2 for D (6 bases). Germline CDR1 reads MGHDK; CDR2 reads SYGVNS. Trimming pared 3 bases from V and 9 bases from J, leaving 15 bases between. The CDR3 contains 13 residues. The CDR3 reads CASSDDRGVGQYF. CDR3 bases: TGTGCCAGCAGTGATGACCGCGGGGTCGGGCAGTACTTC.

J is TRBJ1-6 and V is TRBV7-2; D unresolved. This CDR3 has 13 residues. V was trimmed by 5 bases and J by 9 bases, leaving 11 bases between them. From germline, CDR1 is SGHTA and CDR2 FQGNSA. CDR3 residues: CASSPEARSPLHF. The DNA of the CDR3 is TGTGCCAGCAGCCCAGAGGCCCGTTCACCCCTCCACTTT.

V usage is TRBV6-1 and J usage is TRBJ1-4; TRBD1 is a possible D gene (5 bases). V shed 8 bases and J shed 5 bases, with 15 bases lying between them. Germline-derived CDR1 and CDR2 are MNHNS and SASEGT. The CDR3 is 14 amino acids. Here the CDR3 reads CASRSAGGNEKLFF. CDR3 DNA: TGTGCCAGCCGCTCGGCGGGGGGAAATGAAAAACTGTTTTTT.

This clone is a singleton in its sample. The chain carries TRBV7-2 and TRBJ2-1; D not resolved. The V gene's germline CDR1 is SGHTA and CDR2 FQGNSA. The CDR3 has 15 residues. With 5 bases removed from V and 0 bases from J, the gap between germline ends came to 11 bases. The CDR3 DNA is TGTGCCAGCAGCCCTCGTAAAAGCTCCTACAATGAGCAGTTCTTC. It codes for CASSPRKSSYNEQFF. Full variable domain (missing parts from reference TRBV7-2 and TRBJ2-1): GAGVSQSPSNKVTEKGKDVELRCDPISGHTALYWYRQSLGQGLEFLIYFQGNSAPDKSGLPSDRFSAERTGGSVSTLTIQRTQQEDSAVYLCASSPRKSSYNEQFFGPGTRLTVL.

This clone has a handful of counts. J is TRBJ2-1 and V is TRBV4-3, with D perhaps being TRBD1 or TRBD2 (5 bases each). The CDR3 has 16 residues. V lost 2 bases and J 0 bases, leaving 11 bases between the germline ends. Germline V gives CDR1 LGHNA, CDR2 YSLEER. The chain's CDR3 is CASSQFGAGSYNEQFF. The CDR3 bases are TGCGCCAGCAGCCAATTTGGGGCGGGCTCCTACAATGAGCAGTTCTTC.

This clone was found once. The genes are TRBV30 and TRBJ2-2; D is ambiguous. CDR1 and CDR2 from the germline V gene are GTSNPN and SVGIG (reference sequence). The CDR3 length is 12 residues. Trimming pared 2 bases from V and 4 bases from J, leaving 5 bases between. CDR3 amino acids: CAWSIITGELFF. The CDR3 DNA reads TGTGCCTGGAGTATCATCACCGGGGAGCTGTTTTTT.

This clone was seen just once. The chain carries TRBV15 and TRBJ2-7; TRBD1 or TRBD2 may be the D gene (6 bases each). The germline V gene has CDR1 LNHNV and CDR2 YYDKDF (reference sequence). This CDR3 is 15 amino acids long. The V end lost 0 bases, the J end lost 0 bases, and 9 bases lay between the germline ends. The CDR3 DNA follows: TGTGCCACCAGCAGAGATGGGGGGCTCTCCTACGAGCAGTACTTC. Its translation: CATSRDGGLSYEQYF.

V is TRBV29-1 and J is TRBJ2-7, with D possibly TRBD1 on 5 matching bases. Trimming left V 6 bases short and J 2 bases short, with 17 bases between. Germline CDR1 is SQVTM and CDR2 is ANQGSEA. The CDR3 spans 14 residues. CDR3 sequence reads: CSVPSGRLPYEQYF. Written as DNA, the CDR3 is TGCAGCGTGCCGTCAGGGCGGTTACCCTACGAGCAGTACTTC.

The chain has TRBV10-3 and TRBJ1-1; 7 bases map to TRBD1. Germline trimming cut 0 bases from V and 4 bases from J; bases unmatched to any gene: 2. Per germline, CDR1 ENHRY and CDR2 SYGVKD. The CDR3 has 14 residues. In DNA form, the CDR3 reads TGTGCCATCAGTGAGTCACAGGGGCGCACTGAAGCTTTCTTT. Its protein product is CAISESQGRTEAFF.

The chain uses TRBV6-1 and TRBJ2-5, with D perhaps TRBD2 (6 bases). This CDR3 comprises 11 residues. Germline lookup yields CDR1 MNHNS and CDR2 SASEGT. Between the trimmed V and J ends, which lost 10 bases and 5 bases, there was a span of 11 bases. CDR3 nucleotide sequence: TGTGCCACGGAGGGGTTGGAGACCCAGTACTTC. It codes for CATEGLETQYF.

V gene TRBV2 combines with J gene TRBJ2-6, with unresolved D. The V end lost 4 bases, the J end lost 1 base, and 5 bases lay between the germline ends. This CDR3 is 14 amino acids long. Germline V CDR1 and CDR2: SNHLY, FYNNEI. In DNA form, the CDR3 reads TGTGCCAGCAGTGTACGTTCTGGGGCCAACGTCCTGACTTTC. This gives the protein CASSVRSGANVLTF.

The chain joins TRBV5-1 to TRBJ2-1; D perhaps matches TRBD1 (5 bases). With 1 base removed from V and 1 base from J, the gap between germline ends came to 12 bases. CDR1 and CDR2 (germline): SGHRS, YFSETQ. CDR3 length: 16 amino acids. Here the CDR3 DNA reads TGCGCCAGCAGCTTGTACGGCAGGGCTTCCTACAATGAGCAGTTCTTC. Translated: CASSLYGRASYNEQFF.

The rearrangement links TRBV30 to TRBJ1-5, with 8 bases identical to TRBD1. Looked up from germline, CDR1 is GTSNPN and CDR2 is SVGIG (reference sequence). Unmatched junction bases numbered 7, after V lost 3 bases and J lost 6 bases. This CDR3 is built from 14 residues. CDR3 in DNA: TGTGCCTGGAGGGGGACAGGACCTCTTCAGCCCCAGCATTTT. Its protein is CAWRGTGPLQPQHF.

A single count supports this clone. This chain links TRBV7-2 with TRBJ2-7, with D possibly being TRBD1 (5 bases). This CDR3 has 14 amino acids. The germline CDR1 and CDR2 sequences are SGHTA and FQGNSA. V was shortened by 2 bases and J by 6 bases, with 14 bases between the two germline ends. CDR3 sequence reads: CASSLTGAGREQYF. In DNA, the CDR3 is TGTGCCAGCAGCTTAACTGGTGCAGGGCGCGAGCAGTACTTC.

The rearrangement links TRBV9 to TRBJ1-1; D not resolved. Trimming took 3 bases from V and 2 from J, leaving 8 bases between them. Germline CDR1 and CDR2: SGDLS and YYNGEE. The length of the CDR3 is 13 residues. Here the CDR3 reads CASSAHSNTEAFF. The CDR3 coding sequence is TGTGCCAGCAGCGCCCACAGCAACACTGAAGCTTTCTTT.

V is TRBV19 and J is TRBJ1-2, with 8 bases that match TRBD1. Germline V lookup: CDR1 LNHDA, CDR2 SQIVND (reference sequence). CDR3 size: 14 residues. V gave up 4 bases and J gave up 3 bases; unmatched junction bases: 4. CDR3 sequence (DNA): TGTGCCAGTAGTAAGACAGGGGTTGACTATGGCTACACCTTC. Protein product: CASSKTGVDYGYTF.

The V call is TRBV7-2, the J call TRBJ1-2; TRBD1 aligns across 10 bases. Germline V CDR1 and CDR2: SGHTA, FQGNSA. The CDR3 contains 13 residues. With 5 bases clipped from V and 7 bases from J, the junction kept 4 bases outside the gene matches. The CDR3 nucleotides are TGTGCCAGCAGCAGACAGGGGGCGCGTGGCTACACCTTC. This encodes CASSRQGARGYTF.

The chain employs TRBV2 and TRBJ2-1; D unresolved. Deletions cut 6 bases from V and 0 bases from J, with 9 bases between. Germline V lookup: CDR1 SNHLY, CDR2 FYNNEI. This CDR3 region has 14 residues. The CDR3 DNA is TGTGCCAGCAGCGAGGACCGCTCCTACAATGAGCAGTTCTTC. It codes for CASSEDRSYNEQFF.